The 31 T cell receptor beta chains below all came from one sample that was sequenced in a study of tumor and adjacent non-tumor tissue in lung cancer (dated by TCRdb to between 2018 and 2020). The library was produced with multiplex PCR. Instrument on record: Illumina HiSeq 2500. TCRbeta libraries were built by three rounds of nested PCR using primers (Table S4), following protocols modified from ARM-PCR. The public reads were quality trimmed at Q25 with fastp and then assembled into clones with MiXCR by TCRdb, keeping productive beta chains. Identical CDR3 proteins give one entry, which carries the most common genes and DNA. For this sample the table gives about 86,000 distinct CDR3 sequences, of which 65% to 80% were detected only once. The ten largest account for less than 25% of the sample. RNA was extracted from bulk unsorted tissue and checked for quality with a NanoDrop ND-1000 and an Agilent 2100. For the normal lung samples, distant non-tumor tissue was collected more than 3 cm away from the tumor edge.

Specimen: distant non-tumor lung tissue. The source of these receptors is a woman aged 50 to 65 with non-small cell lung cancer.

Worth noting for this clonotype: No conserved phenylalanine or tryptophan is present at the end of the CDR3, so a read error is the likely explanation. In nucleotides, the CDR3 is TGCGTCAGCAGCCAAGTGACCGGTAGCAATCAGCCCCAGCATCTT. Its translation is CVSSQVTGSNQPQHL. This chain links TRBV4-1 with TRBJ1-5; D gene unclear. In germline, CDR1 is MGHRA, CDR2 YSYEKL. The CDR3 contains 15 residues.

In DNA form, the CDR3 reads TGCGCCAGCAGCTTGGAACTAGCGGGAGACGAGCAGTACTTC. Translating gives CASSLELAGDEQYF. The chain employs TRBV5-1 and TRBJ2-7; the match to TRBD2 covers 11 bases. The germline V gene has CDR1 SGHRS and CDR2 YFSETQ. J gave up 5 bases and V 0 bases, and 1 base lay outside the gene matches. CDR3 length equals 14 residues.

The V call is TRBV11-2, the J call TRBJ2-1, with D perhaps TRBD2 (6 bases). Germline V gives CDR1 SGHAT, CDR2 FQNNGV. The CDR3 runs 15 residues. The DNA of the CDR3 is TGTACTAGCAGCTTAGATTACGGCGGTTGGCATGGGCAGTTCTTC. It yields the protein CTSSLDYGGWHGQFF. Variable domain in full (rest from reference TRBV11-2 and TRBJ2-1): EAGVAQSPRYKIIEKRQSVAFWCNPISGHATLYWYQQILGQGPKLLIQFQNNGVVDDSQLPKDRFSAERLKGVDSTLKIQPAKLEDSAVYLCTSSLDYGGWHGQFFGPGTRLTVL.

The chain employs TRBV11-2 and TRBJ2-1; tentatively, D is TRBD1 (5 bases). V shed 7 bases and J shed 9 bases, with 25 bases lying between them. Per the germline V gene, CDR1 is SGHAT and CDR2 is FQNNGV. This CDR3 has 16 residues. In nucleotides, the CDR3 is TGTGCCAGCAACTTGGAACCGAGGCAGGGATTCACTGAGCAGTTCTTC. Residues: CASNLEPRQGFTEQFF.

Regarding this clonotype: At one of its ends the junction is not consistent with the germline gene, which may arise from a read error. V gene TRBV12-3 or TRBV12-4 combines with J gene TRBJ1-2; 7 positions match TRBD1. This CDR3 spans 14 amino acids. This chain's CDR3 is CAGSPGGGNYGYTF. The CDR3 bases are TGTGCCGGCAGTCCAGGGGGGGGTAACTATGGCTACACCTTC.

In its sample, this clonotype was seen many times. V usage is TRBV14 and J usage is TRBJ2-7; D might be TRBD1 (5 bases). CDR3 length: 19 amino acids. The ends were cut back, 0 bases at V and 0 bases at J, with 21 bases in the middle. Germline V gives CDR1 SGHDN, CDR2 FVKESK. The DNA of the CDR3 is TGTGCCAGCAGCCAAGATTGGGGCCCAAGCGTTTACCGCTCCTACGAGCAGTACTTC. Translating gives CASSQDWGPSVYRSYEQYF. The whole variable domain, remainder taken from reference TRBV14 and TRBJ2-7, is EAGVTQFPSHSVIEKGQTVTLRCDPISGHDNLYWYRRVMGKEIKFLLHFVKESKQDESGMPNNRFLAERTGGTYSTLKVQPAELEDSGVYFCASSQDWGPSVYRSYEQYFGPGTRLTVT.

Note on this clonotype: Relative to the germline gene, one junction end is altered; a read error may explain this. V is TRBV10-2 and J is TRBJ2-7; a possible D gene is TRBD2 (5 bases). Germline assignment: CDR1 WSHSY and CDR2 SAAADI. CDR3 length equals 14 residues. DNA of the CDR3: TGCACCAGCAGTGGGGAGCTTTTCTCCTACGAACAGTACTTC. Amino acids: CTSSGELFSYEQYF.

This chain uses TRBV5-1 with TRBJ2-7, with D tentatively TRBD2 (7 bases). V was shortened by 6 bases and J by 3 bases, with 16 bases between the two germline ends. CDR1 is SGHRS and CDR2 is YFSETQ in the germline V gene. This CDR3 has 14 residues. DNA for the CDR3: TGCGCCAGCAACACCCACAGGGAGGGCTACGAGCAGTACTTC. Its translation: CASNTHREGYEQYF.

This clonotype came up a few times. One end of the junction varies from germline; a read error may be responsible. The V and J genes are TRBV11-1 and TRBJ1-1; possibly TRBD1 for D (6 bases). The germline V gene has CDR1 SGHAT and CDR2 FQDESV (reference sequence). The length of the CDR3 is 15 residues. CDR3 in DNA: TGTACCAGCAGTCCCCGGGGGACACCAAACACTGAAGCTTTCTTT. It codes for CTSSPRGTPNTEAFF.

As concerns this clonotype: Likely a read error: the CDR3 ends without its conserved phenylalanine or tryptophan. The genes are TRBV4-1 and TRBJ2-2; TRBD2 aligns across 14 bases. Germline CDR1 and CDR2: MGHRA and YSYEKL. The CDR3 contains 16 residues. With V trimmed by 3 bases and J by 7 bases, 4 bases remained unmatched. The CDR3 spells CASSQGLAGVIGELFI. The CDR3, as DNA: TGCGCCAGCAGCCAGGGACTAGCGGGAGTGATCGGGGAGCTGTTTATT.

On this clonotype: At one of its ends the junction is not consistent with the germline gene, which may arise from a read error. The chain carries TRBV11-2 and TRBJ2-1; D is perhaps TRBD1 or TRBD2 (5 bases each). Germline-derived CDR1 and CDR2 are SGHAT and FQNNGV. This CDR3 spans 17 amino acids. CDR3 bases: TGTGCCGGCAGCTTAGTTGGGACCCCGTTTGCCTACAATGGGCAGTTCTTC. It yields the protein CAGSLVGTPFAYNGQFF. Variable domain in full (rest from reference TRBV11-2 and TRBJ2-1): EAGVAQSPRYKIIEKRQSVAFWCNPISGHATLYWYQQILGQGPKLLIQFQNNGVVDDSQLPKDRFSAERLKGVDSTLKIQPAKLEDSAVYLCAGSLVGTPFAYNGQFFGPGTRLTVL.

This clonotype has more than one count but fewer than ten. One junction end does not reproduce the germline sequence, and a read error may be involved. The rearrangement uses TRBV4-2 and TRBJ2-7; D not resolved. Looked up from germline, CDR1 is LGHNA and CDR2 is YNFKEQ. The length of the CDR3 is 16 residues. CDR3 region: CANSHAVEAVPYEQHF. For the CDR3, the DNA is TGTGCCAACAGCCATGCGGTAGAGGCGGTCCCCTACGAGCAGCACTTC.

This clonotype turned up a few times. The J gene is TRBJ2-1, the V gene TRBV6-1; 7 bases line up with TRBD2. CDR3 size: 16 residues. Germline V CDR1 and CDR2: MNHNS, SASEGT. CDR3 protein: CASAWGRASSGNEQFF. The CDR3 nucleotides are TGTGCGAGCGCCTGGGGGAGGGCCTCTTCCGGGAATGAGCAGTTCTTC.

The chain links TRBV20-1 to TRBJ2-1; D may be TRBD2 (6 bases). The CDR3 runs to 15 residues. CDR1 and CDR2 (germline): DFQATT, SNEGSKA (reference sequence). V lost 0 bases, J lost 5 bases, and 14 bases lay in between. Here the CDR3 DNA reads TGCAGTGCTAGAGATGGAGGGAGCGTACACAATGAGCAGTTCTTC. Translation gives CSARDGGSVHNEQFF.

Note on this clonotype: The junction and the germline gene differ at one end; a read error may be behind it. The CDR3 loop reads CTSSHDKSSGRHYEQYF. CDR3 nucleotide sequence: TGCACCAGCAGCCATGATAAGTCTAGCGGGAGACACTATGAGCAGTACTTC. The chain has TRBV4-1 and TRBJ2-7, with TRBD2 identical over 10 bases. The CDR3 covers 17 residues. Per germline, CDR1 MGHRA and CDR2 YSYEKL.

Comments on this clonotype: A read error may account for a junction end that differs from germline. The CDR3 sequence is CSVEGGRGSGANVLTF. For the CDR3, the DNA is TGCAGCGTTGAGGGGGGCAGGGGTTCTGGGGCCAACGTCTTGACTTTC. This chain joins TRBV29-1 and TRBJ2-6, with D possibly being TRBD1 or TRBD2 (6 bases each). In germline, CDR1 is SQVTM, CDR2 ANQGSEA. The CDR3 runs to 16 residues.

To note about this clonotype: It is likely a read error, because the conserved phenylalanine at the end of the CDR3 is missing. The rearrangement links TRBV11-2 to TRBJ2-3; a possible D gene is TRBD2 (6 bases). This CDR3 has 16 residues. The germline V gene has CDR1 SGHAT and CDR2 FQNNGV. The CDR3 DNA is TGTGCCAGCAGCTTGTGTGGCCAGCTAGCGACAGATAAGCAGTATTAT. Translating gives CASSLCGQLATDKQYY.

To note about this clonotype: A much larger clone lies one base from this, so it may be a read error. This chain joins TRBV21-1 and TRBJ2-2; whether TRBD2, the table's D call, matches the DNA was not checked. TRBV21-1 is a pseudogene locus. CDR3 size: 14 residues. Here the CDR3 reads CALQLDGRAGELFF. In nucleotides, the CDR3 is TGTGCCTTACAACTTGACGGGAGGGCCGGGGAGCTGTTTTTT.

Note on this clonotype: A much more abundant neighbour one base away suggests this may be a read error. Since the CDR3 does not end with the conserved phenylalanine or tryptophan, this likely comes from a read error. The chain links TRBV20-1 to TRBJ2-1, with 8 bases aligning to TRBD2. The CDR3 sequence is 15 residues long. Germline V gene lookup returns CDR1 DFQATT and CDR2 SNEGSKA (reference sequence). J gave up 6 bases and V 1 base, and 8 bases lay outside the gene matches. In DNA, the CDR3 is TGCAGTGCTAGAGGGGGGACTAGGAACTTCAATGAGCAGTTCTCC. Translated, it gives CSARGGTRNFNEQFS.

A word on this clonotype: This may be a read error: a much more frequent sequence differs by one nucleotide. The genes are TRBV20-1 and TRBJ2-7; D unresolved. The CDR3 contains 14 residues. V was clipped by 1 base and J by 0 bases, with 10 bases between them. Germline V gene sequence: CDR1 DFQATT, CDR2 SNEGSKA (reference sequence). The CDR3 sequence: CSARVTSSSYEQYF. As DNA, the CDR3 is TGCAGTGCTAGAGTAACGTCGAGCTCCTACGAGCAGTACTTC.

In regard to this clonotype: The CDR3 does not close with the conserved phenylalanine or tryptophan, likely indicating a read error. The chain has TRBV5-4 and TRBJ1-1; possible D gene TRBD1, 5 bases. Per germline, CDR1 SGHNT and CDR2 YYREEE (reference sequence). The CDR3 extends over 16 amino acids. CDR3 region: CASSLAGKGSNTEAFS. CDR3 sequence (DNA): TGTGCCAGCAGTTTGGCGGGAAAGGGGTCGAACACTGAAGCTTTCTCT.

Remarks on this clonotype: This CDR3 fails to terminate in the conserved phenylalanine or tryptophan, so it likely reflects a read error. The limits of the CDR3 on the DNA are not certain, so only TCRdb's listed CDR3 is given. The chain couples TRBV7-9 to TRBJ1-1. The CDR3 totals 16 residues, both ends included. Germline V gene data show CDR1 as SEHNR and CDR2 as FQNEAQ (reference sequence). This CDR3 reads CAGSLAAAGHSTEAII.

About this clonotype: One end of the junction does not line up with germline, which may come from a read error. The gene calls are TRBV12-3 or TRBV12-4 and TRBJ1-1; 8 nucleotides line up with TRBD1. The CDR3 loop spans 16 amino acids. This chain's CDR3 is CTSSFRAGGSNTEAFF. CDR3 DNA sequence: TGTACCAGCAGTTTCCGGGCAGGGGGCTCGAACACTGAAGCTTTCTTT.

Concerning this clonotype itself: Germline and junction disagree at one end, which may indicate a read error. This chain links TRBV11-2 with TRBJ2-7, with 7 bases that match TRBD1. Per the germline V gene, CDR1 is SGHAT and CDR2 is FQNNGV. This CDR3 contains 14 residues. DNA of the CDR3: TGTGCCAGCAGTTTAGTTAGGGACAGCTACGAGCAGCGCTTC. This gives the protein CASSLVRDSYEQRF.

This clonotype was counted at least ten times. This chain uses TRBV4-1 with TRBJ2-5, with D perhaps TRBD1 (5 bases). Germline V gene data show CDR1 as MGHRA and CDR2 as YSYEKL. The CDR3 spans 18 residues. V was cut by 0 bases and J by 3 bases, with 20 bases left in between. CDR3 DNA: TGCGCCAGCAGCCAAGATCTATTATTGGCAGGGCTTGAAGAGACCCAGTACTTC. Its protein is CASSQDLLLAGLEETQYF.

Concerning this clonotype itself: At one boundary the junction diverges from the germline segment, which might be a read error. J is TRBJ2-7 and V is TRBV11-2, with a possible D match to TRBD1 (6 bases). The CDR3 has 13 amino acids. Germline assignment: CDR1 SGHAT and CDR2 FQNNGV. CDR3 DNA: TGTGCCAACAGCTCAGCTAACAGGGTCGGGCAGTACTTC. It specifies CANSSANRVGQYF.

This clonotype was picked up a small number of times. The V and J genes are TRBV6-1 and TRBJ2-6; TRBD1 matches 10 bases. V shed 6 bases and J 4 bases; nucleotides not matched to a gene: 15. CDR3 length: 19 amino acids. Germline CDR1 MNHNS, CDR2 SASEGT. The CDR3 spells CASRAQTGGAVGGANVLTF. The CDR3 DNA follows: TGTGCCAGCAGGGCCCAGACAGGGGGCGCCGTTGGAGGGGCCAACGTCCTGACTTTC.

The gene calls are TRBV12-3 or TRBV12-4 and TRBJ2-5; possibly TRBD1 or TRBD2 for D (6 bases each). The CDR3 totals 15 residues. The V gene lost 5 bases and the J gene lost 11 bases, with 24 bases spanning the gap. DNA for the CDR3: TGTGCCAGCAGTCATACCTCAAGCGCCCAGGGGACTCAGTACTTC. Protein product: CASSHTSSAQGTQYF.

Comments on this clonotype: One end of the junction is discordant with germline, which a read error may explain. The chain has TRBV14 and TRBJ2-3, with TRBD2 matching 8 bases. CDR1 and CDR2 from the germline V gene are SGHDN and FVKESK. The CDR3 contains 17 residues. The CDR3 DNA reads as TGTGGCAGCAGCCAACATAGAAGCGGGAGACGAACAGATACGCAGTATTTT. Its translation is CGSSQHRSGRRTDTQYF.

Comments on this clonotype: One junction end does not reproduce the germline sequence, and a read error may be involved. The gene calls are TRBV4-1 and TRBJ1-1, with a possible D match to TRBD1 (6 bases). Germline V gene data show CDR1 as MGHRA and CDR2 as YSYEKL. The CDR3 is 15 amino acids. The CDR3 coding sequence is TGCGCCAGCAGCCAAGAGCAGGGGCTGGAGACTGAAGCCTTCTTT. Protein: CASSQEQGLETEAFF.

Regarding this clonotype: Since the CDR3 does not end with the conserved phenylalanine or tryptophan, this likely comes from a read error. The DNA is left out, because the CDR3 cannot be placed on it with certainty; the CDR3 is given as TCRdb lists it. This chain links TRBV10-3 with TRBJ2-4; TRBD1, as called in the table, went unchecked against the DNA. The CDR3 numbers 13 amino acids, ends counted. Germline V CDR1 and CDR2: ENHRY, SYGVKD. The CDR3 loop reads CAISANRGDIRYV.